The TCR beta chain described here comes from a study of blood T cell repertoires in COVID-19. Using immunoSEQ multiplex PCR, the repertoire was profiled, and TCRdb retains in-frame clones only, with some absent. Among about 430,000 clones listed, about 88% were seen once. This CDR3 contains 18 residues. CDR1 LNHNV and CDR2 YYDKDF come from the germline V gene (reference sequence). Germline trimming cut 0 bases from V and 2 bases from J; bases unmatched to any gene: 7. Recruitment covered about two dozen US areas and drew participants whose ages spanned roughly 18 to 100 years. Sequencing was carried out using PBMCs or T cells enriched from blood (not recorded which). The sequence derives from a woman aged 18-29 years who had been exposed to COVID-19. This chain links TRBV15 with TRBJ2-2; 9 positions match TRBD2. The CDR3 is CATSRDQRLADNTGELFF. CDR3 nucleotide sequence: TGTGCCACCAGCAGAGATCAGAGACTAGCGGATAACACCGGGGAGCTGTTTTTT.